A single sample gave rise to the 29 T cell receptor beta chains below, sequenced in a study of blood T cell repertoires in COVID-19. Assay used: immunoSEQ multiplex PCR; TCRdb lists only in-frame clones, some missing. Of 350,000 to 550,000 clones detected, around 88% appear once; the ten largest clones hold 4.3%. The sequenced sample consisted of peripheral blood. Receptors originate from a woman in her 30s with acute or convalescent COVID-19.

This chain links TRBV3-1 (or the pseudogene TRBV3-2) with TRBJ2-5, with 14 positions matching TRBD2. J gave up 5 bases and V 2 bases, and 7 bases lay outside the gene matches. This CDR3 spans 17 amino acids. Germline-derived CDR1 and CDR2 are LGHDT and YNNKEL (reference sequence). CDR3 sequence reads: CASSQLRTSGGLETQYF. The CDR3 coding sequence is TGTGCCAGCAGCCAACTAAGGACTAGCGGGGGGCTGGAGACCCAGTACTTC.

The chain recombines TRBV18 with TRBJ2-3; 7 nucleotides agree with TRBD2. Germline CDR1 reads KGHSH; CDR2 reads LQKENI. J gave up 2 bases and V 5 bases, and 7 bases lay outside the gene matches. The CDR3 contains 15 residues. For the CDR3, the DNA is TGTGCCAGCTCATTAGGACTAGAGCTCACAGATACGCAGTATTTT. Residues: CASSLGLELTDTQYF.

This chain connects TRBV12-3 or TRBV12-4 to TRBJ2-5; D call uncertain. V lost 1 base, J lost 5 bases, and 8 bases lay in between. The CDR3 totals 13 residues. The CDR3: CASSLGLLETQYF. In nucleotides, the CDR3 is TGTGCCAGCAGTTTAGGTCTTTTGGAGACCCAGTACTTC.

The genes are TRBV5-5 and TRBJ1-3; tentatively, D is TRBD1 (5 bases). The germline CDR1 and CDR2 sequences are SGHKS and YYEKEE (reference sequence). Trimming pared 1 base from V and 4 bases from J, leaving 12 bases between. The CDR3 runs 15 residues. The CDR3 region has the DNA TGTGCCAGCAGCTTGATCGGGGGGACCGGAAACACCATATATTTT. Translation gives CASSLIGGTGNTIYF.

V and J are TRBV6-5 and TRBJ2-7; TRBD1 agrees at 7 bases. V was pared by 6 bases and J by 5 bases, with 7 bases of the junction left unmatched. The CDR3 has 13 residues. Germline values: CDR1 MNHEY, CDR2 SVGAGI. As DNA, the CDR3 is TGTGCCAGCAGCGACAGGGTTGTGGACGAGCAGTACTTC. Translating it yields CASSDRVVDEQYF.

This chain connects TRBV24-1 to TRBJ2-7; possibly TRBD1 for D (6 bases). The length of the CDR3 is 15 residues. Germline V gene lookup returns CDR1 KGHDR and CDR2 SFDVKD. The V gene lost 9 bases and the J gene lost 1 base, with 18 bases spanning the gap. The CDR3 here is CATLQTGQKSYEQYF. CDR3 in DNA: TGTGCCACCCTCCAAACCGGACAGAAATCCTACGAGCAGTACTTC.

The gene calls are TRBV18 and TRBJ2-7; maybe TRBD1 (6 bases). The CDR3 runs to 14 residues. The germline V and J ends were trimmed by 5 bases and 4 bases, with 15 bases remaining between them. Per the germline V gene, CDR1 is KGHSH and CDR2 is LQKENI. The CDR3 nucleotides are TGTGCCAGCTCATCGGGACAACAGATATACGAGCAGTACTTC. It is translated as CASSSGQQIYEQYF.

The chain joins TRBV9 to TRBJ1-1; D possibly corresponds to TRBD1 (6 bases). The CDR3 has 15 amino acids. CDR1 is SGDLS, CDR2 YYNGEE, per germline. V was pared by 4 bases and J by 3 bases, with 16 bases between. CDR3 sequence: CASSLSPGQHTEAFF. CDR3 nucleotide sequence: TGTGCCAGCAGCCTTAGTCCGGGACAACACACTGAAGCTTTCTTT.

J is TRBJ2-7 and V is TRBV3-1 (or the pseudogene TRBV3-2); maybe TRBD1 (6 bases). CDR3 length equals 14 residues. From germline, CDR1 is LGHDT and CDR2 YNNKEL (reference sequence). V was trimmed by 4 bases and J by 7 bases, leaving 17 bases between them. CDR3: CASSPPGTGKEQYF. CDR3 nucleotide sequence: TGTGCCAGCAGCCCCCCTGGAACAGGGAAAGAGCAGTACTTC.

CDR3 region: CASSVEGGRSPDTQYF. In nucleotides, the CDR3 is TGTGCCAGCAGCGTAGAGGGGGGGCGAAGTCCGGATACGCAGTATTTT. This sequence joins TRBV9 and TRBJ2-3, with D tentatively TRBD2 (7 bases). There are 16 residues in the CDR3. From germline, CDR1 is SGDLS and CDR2 YYNGEE. V lost 0 bases to trimming and J lost 6 bases, with 17 bases between them.

This chain joins TRBV11-2 and TRBJ1-1; D gene unclear. Between the trimmed V and J ends, which lost 4 bases and 5 bases, there was a span of 14 bases. The CDR3 is made up of 14 amino acids. CDR1 SGHAT and CDR2 FQNNGV come from the germline V gene. The CDR3 loop reads CASSYEDGRTEAFF. CDR3 in DNA: TGTGCCAGCAGCTACGAAGACGGGAGGACTGAAGCTTTCTTT.

The chain couples TRBV9 to TRBJ1-4, with D hard to call. CDR3 length equals 15 residues. The germline V gene encodes CDR1 SGDLS and CDR2 YYNGEE. V was shortened by 3 bases and J by 7 bases, with 16 bases between the two germline ends. CDR3 protein: CASSAEGNVGEKLFF. In nucleotides, the CDR3 is TGTGCCAGCAGCGCCGAGGGAAACGTAGGTGAAAAACTGTTTTTT.

The gene calls are TRBV18 and TRBJ2-7, with D maybe TRBD1 (6 bases). V dropped 4 bases and J dropped 3 bases, with 16 bases sitting between them. The CDR3 is 15 amino acids. Germline V lookup: CDR1 KGHSH, CDR2 LQKENI. CDR3 residues: CASSRDRTTNYEQYF. CDR3 sequence (DNA): TGTGCCAGCTCACGAGACAGGACCACTAACTACGAGCAGTACTTC.

As for this clone: Compared with germline, one end of the junction differs, possibly owing to a read error. The chain couples TRBV5-1 to TRBJ2-7; TRBD2 is a possible D gene (5 bases). Germline CDR1 reads SGHRS; CDR2 reads YFSETQ. This CDR3 spans 14 amino acids. CDR3 coding DNA: TGCGCCAGCAGCTTGACACTAGTCTCCCACGAGCAGTACTTC. Residues: CASSLTLVSHEQYF.

This chain links TRBV28 with TRBJ1-5; the D gene is possibly TRBD1 (6 bases). V gave up 0 bases and J gave up 5 bases, with 8 bases separating them. This CDR3 contains 14 residues. Per germline, CDR1 MDHEN and CDR2 SYDVKM. The CDR3 sequence is CASSLWGGHQPQHF. Here the CDR3 DNA reads TGTGCCAGCAGTTTATGGGGGGGGCATCAGCCCCAGCATTTT.

The rearrangement uses TRBV12-3 or TRBV12-4 and TRBJ1-2; D might be TRBD1 (6 bases). V was clipped by 3 bases and J by 7 bases, with 9 bases between them. The CDR3 totals 12 residues. CDR3 nucleotides: TGTGCCAGCAGTTTCAGGGGAGCTGGCTACACCTTC. It specifies CASSFRGAGYTF.

V is TRBV2 and J is TRBJ1-6; 7 bases are a match to TRBD1. The CDR3 extends over 13 amino acids. Germline CDR1 is SNHLY and CDR2 is FYNNEI. V was pared by 7 bases and J by 7 bases, with 4 bases of the junction left unmatched. Here the CDR3 reads CASKGRGNSPLHF. The DNA for the CDR3 is TGTGCCAGCAAGGGCAGGGGGAATTCACCCCTCCACTTT.

CDR3 DNA: TGTGCCAGCAGTCCCATAGGGACAGAGAACACTGAAGCTTTCTTT. Encoded protein: CASSPIGTENTEAFF. V gene TRBV28 combines with J gene TRBJ1-1; 7 nucleotides match TRBD1. Germline lookup yields CDR1 MDHEN and CDR2 SYDVKM. V lost 5 bases and J lost 1; bases outside the gene matches: 7. The CDR3 is 15 residues long.

The chain has TRBV11-2 and TRBJ2-7; D is possibly TRBD1 (5 bases). Germline V gene lookup returns CDR1 SGHAT and CDR2 FQNNGV. V was pared by 3 bases and J by 2 bases, with 11 bases between. The CDR3 has 14 residues. The CDR3 region is CASSFLGAPYEQYF. Here the CDR3 DNA reads TGTGCCAGCAGCTTCTTAGGGGCGCCCTACGAGCAGTACTTC. Looking up the rest from reference TRBV11-2 and TRBJ2-7 gives the full variable domain: EAGVAQSPRYKIIEKRQSVAFWCNPISGHATLYWYQQILGQGPKLLIQFQNNGVVDDSQLPKDRFSAERLKGVDSTLKIQPAKLEDSAVYLCASSFLGAPYEQYFGPGTRLTVT.

The chain carries TRBV4-1 and TRBJ2-5; the D gene is possibly TRBD2 (6 bases). The V gene's germline CDR1 is MGHRA and CDR2 YSYEKL. V was cut by 0 bases and J by 4 bases, with 18 bases left in between. The CDR3 loop spans 17 amino acids. CDR3 sequence: CASSQDPPLGGLETQYF. For the CDR3, the DNA is TGCGCCAGCAGCCAAGATCCCCCCTTGGGGGGATTAGAGACCCAGTACTTC.

This rearrangement joins TRBV6-6 to TRBJ1-1; tentative D call: TRBD1 (5 bases). The CDR3 loop spans 12 amino acids. The V gene's germline CDR1 is MNHNY and CDR2 SVGAGI (reference sequence). With 5 bases removed from V and 5 bases from J, the gap between germline ends came to 9 bases. The CDR3 loop is CASSNRQTEAFF. The CDR3 region has the DNA TGTGCCAGCAGTAACCGACAGACTGAAGCTTTCTTT.

Note on this clone: Other DNA sequences in the same sample also yield this CDR3. This chain connects TRBV27 to TRBJ1-1, with D tentatively TRBD1 (6 bases). Per the germline V gene, CDR1 is MNHEY and CDR2 is SMNVEV (reference sequence). V was shortened by 2 bases and J by 5 bases, with 12 bases between the two germline ends. The CDR3 covers 14 residues. CDR3 protein: CASSLGGRGTEAFF. CDR3 nucleotides: TGTGCCAGCAGTTTAGGGGGGCGGGGGACTGAAGCTTTCTTT.

The rearrangement links TRBV6-1 to TRBJ2-5, with 8 bases matching TRBD2. CDR1 is MNHNS and CDR2 is SASEGT in the germline V gene. CDR3 length: 16 amino acids. Losses at the gene ends were 2 bases for V and 2 bases for J; bases not matched to a gene: 7. The CDR3 region has the DNA TGTGCCAGCAGTGAATTCCGGGGGGGTGCTCAAGAGACCCAGTACTTC. It translates to CASSEFRGGAQETQYF.

The J gene is TRBJ2-5, the V gene TRBV2; D may be TRBD1 (6 bases). This CDR3 is 17 amino acids long. Germline values: CDR1 SNHLY, CDR2 FYNNEI. The V end lost 6 bases, the J end lost 1 base, and 21 bases lay between the germline ends. The CDR3 loop is CASREKKGTRFQETQYF. For the CDR3, the DNA is TGTGCCAGCAGGGAAAAAAAGGGGACAAGATTCCAAGAGACCCAGTACTTC.

The chain employs TRBV7-2 and TRBJ1-6; TRBD1 matches at 8 bases. CDR3 length: 14 amino acids. CDR1 and CDR2 from the germline V gene are SGHTA and FQGNSA. Germline trimming cut 5 bases from V and 8 bases from J; bases unmatched to any gene: 5. In DNA, the CDR3 is TGTGCCAGCAGCAAGACAGGGGAGCATTCACCCCTCCACTTT. This codes for CASSKTGEHSPLHF.

The chain carries TRBV25-1 and TRBJ1-4; D is unclear. Trimming pared 6 bases from V and 4 bases from J, leaving 9 bases between. From germline, CDR1 is MGHDK and CDR2 SYGVNS. This CDR3 comprises 13 residues. CDR3 in DNA: TGTGCCAGCAGACGAGAATTTAATGAAAAACTGTTTTTT. Protein: CASRREFNEKLFF.

The V and J genes are TRBV5-1 and TRBJ1-5; TRBD1 is a possible D gene (6 bases). Trimming pared 1 base from V and 7 bases from J, leaving 12 bases between. The CDR3 covers 14 residues. The germline V gene encodes CDR1 SGHRS and CDR2 YFSETQ. CDR3 sequence (DNA): TGCGCCAGCAGCTTGTCACAGGGCGGGCAGCCCCAGCATTTT. Translated, it gives CASSLSQGGQPQHF.

The V and J genes are TRBV9 and TRBJ1-2; D may be TRBD1 (5 bases). This CDR3 region has 14 residues. CDR1 and CDR2 (germline): SGDLS, YYNGEE. The V gene lost 0 bases and the J gene lost 8 bases, with 14 bases spanning the gap. The CDR3: CASSVGSQGFGYTF. DNA for the CDR3: TGTGCCAGCAGCGTAGGGAGTCAGGGTTTCGGCTACACCTTC. Full variable domain (outside the CDR3, taken from reference TRBV9 and TRBJ1-2): DSGVTQTPKHLITATGQRVTLRCSPRSGDLSVYWYQQSLDQGLQFLIQYYNGEERAKGNILERFSAQQFPDLHSELNLSSLELGDSALYFCASSVGSQGFGYTFGSGTRLTVV.

The chain carries TRBV11-3 and TRBJ2-1; perhaps TRBD2 as D (5 bases). Germline CDR1 reads SGHNT; CDR2 reads YENEEA. The CDR3 has 13 amino acids. The ends were cut back, 3 bases at V and 8 bases at J, with 11 bases in the middle. This CDR3 reads CASSFLASYEQFF. CDR3 sequence (DNA): TGTGCCAGCAGCTTCCTAGCTAGCTATGAGCAGTTCTTC. The variable domain in full, completed from reference TRBV11-3 and TRBJ2-1, reads EAGVVQSPRYKIIEKKQPVAFWCNPISGHNTLYWYLQNLGQGPELLIRYENEEAVDDSQLPKDRFSAERLKGVDSTLKIQPAELGDSAVYLCASSFLASYEQFFGPGTRLTVL.